This T cell receptor beta chain emerged from a study of vaccination and CD4 T cells after COVID-19. On this clonotype: Its antigen is as yet unknown.

The assay that was used to sequence DNA from cultured CD4+ T cells was the Oncomine TCR Beta short-read assay. TCRdb itself ran the PCR reads through MiXCR, one entry per CDR3 protein. The table lists 15,000 to 25,000 distinct CDR3 sequences, about two fifths of them singletons. V was shortened by 3 bases and J by 5 bases, with 5 bases between the two germline ends. This CDR3 has 11 residues. CDR1 and CDR2 from the germline V gene are SGHRS and YFSETQ. Sample treatment: roughly ten-day PBMC culture with coronavirus spike peptide pools or control peptides (ViraFEST assay). Sequencing was carried out using cultured CD4+ T cells from blood. The rearrangement joins TRBV5-1 to TRBJ2-5; D call uncertain. The sequence came from a human donor with COVID-19. CDR3 sequence: CASSSTETQYF. The CDR3 DNA follows: TGCGCCAGCAGCTCTACGGAGACCCAGTACTTC.